The 17 T cell receptor beta chains reported below all come from one sample, sequenced in a study of identical twins. TCRdb fed the 5' RACE reads into MiXCR, producing one record per CDR3 protein. The data show hundreds of thousands of distinct CDR3 sequences, with about 9.4% seen just once and 0.75% to 1% held by the top ten. These records were also assigned to another study, of yellow fever vaccine responses in identical twins.

The sample was PBMCs. The source is a woman aged 18 to 35 in good health.

This clonotype came up many times. J is TRBJ2-3 and V is TRBV3-1, with TRBD2 matching 15 bases. V was clipped by 4 bases and J by 4 bases; unmatched bases: 6. Germline CDR1 and CDR2: LGHDT and YNNKEL (reference sequence). CDR3 length: 17 amino acids. The CDR3 region is CASSPWTSGGASDTQYF. DNA for the CDR3: TGTGCCAGCAGCCCCTGGACTAGCGGGGGGGCATCAGATACGCAGTATTTT.

This clonotype was detected ten times or more. J is TRBJ2-1 and V is TRBV5-1; D is perhaps TRBD1 (5 bases). Trimming stripped 4 bases from V and 4 bases from J, with 12 bases between. The CDR3 extends over 14 amino acids. Germline values: CDR1 SGHRS, CDR2 YFSETQ. CDR3 sequence (DNA): TGCGCCAGCAGCAAATCGACAGCTTACAATGAGCAGTTCTTC. Translating gives CASSKSTAYNEQFF.

V is TRBV7-8 and J is TRBJ2-7; no reliable D call. Trimming removed 1 base at V and 4 bases at J, with 8 bases between. The length of the CDR3 is 13 residues. Germline lookup yields CDR1 SGHVS and CDR2 FQNEAQ. CDR3 DNA: TGTGCCAGCAGCTTAGAATACCTATACGAGCAGTACTTC. This translates into CASSLEYLYEQYF.

The chain uses TRBV4-1 and TRBJ2-4, with unresolved D. The CDR3 spans 18 residues. V was pared by 1 base and J by 0 bases, with 16 bases between. Germline assignment: CDR1 MGHRA and CDR2 YSYEKL. In DNA, the CDR3 is TGCGCCAGCAGCCAAGTAGGGCAGGCTCAAATAGCCAAAAACATTCAGTACTTC. Protein sequence: CASSQVGQAQIAKNIQYF.

The genes are TRBV28 and TRBJ2-7, with 11 positions matching TRBD1. The junction had 5 bases not matched to a gene; V was cut back by 7 bases and J by 3 bases. CDR3 size: 14 residues. Germline V lookup: CDR1 MDHEN, CDR2 SYDVKM. The CDR3: CASTWTGGVYEQYF. The CDR3 region has the DNA TGTGCCAGCACCTGGACAGGGGGCGTCTACGAGCAGTACTTC. The full variable domain, rest sourced from reference TRBV28 and TRBJ2-7, is DVKVTQSSRYLVKRTGEKVFLECVQDMDHENMFWYRQDPGLGLRLIYFSYDVKMKEKGDIPEGYSVSREKKERFSLILESASTNQTSMYLCASTWTGGVYEQYFGPGTRLTVT.

This clonotype was observed a handful of times. J is TRBJ1-1 and V is TRBV20-1; possible D gene TRBD1, 5 bases. Germline CDR1 is DFQATT and CDR2 is SNEGSKA (reference sequence). The V end lost 3 bases, the J end lost 7 bases, and 18 bases lay between the germline ends. The CDR3 covers 14 residues. Here the CDR3 DNA reads TGCAGTGCTAGGGACCCAGGAGGGGTCGATGAAGCTTTCTTT. Protein sequence: CSARDPGGVDEAFF.

This clonotype was seen repeatedly, ten times or more. The chain links TRBV7-3 to TRBJ2-1; 8 bases are shared with TRBD2. J lost 9 bases, V lost 5 bases, and 9 bases had no gene match. The CDR3 is 14 residues long. Germline-derived CDR1 and CDR2 are SGHTA and FQGTGA. As DNA, the CDR3 is TGTGCCAGCAGCACTGCGGGGGGATTGAGTGAGCAGTTCTTC. Protein product: CASSTAGGLSEQFF.

V usage is TRBV6-2 or TRBV6-3 and J usage is TRBJ2-1; perhaps TRBD2 as D (6 bases). Germline CDR1 reads MNHEY; CDR2 reads SVGEGT. The CDR3 spans 15 residues. Trimming removed 5 bases from V and 3 bases from J, with 14 bases in between. The CDR3 spells CASSRPSAIYNEQFF. CDR3 nucleotides: TGTGCCAGCAGTCGACCTAGCGCCATCTACAATGAGCAGTTCTTC.

A few counts support this clonotype. This chain joins TRBV6-2 or TRBV6-3 and TRBJ2-5; D uncertain. V was trimmed by 5 bases and J by 6 bases, leaving 10 bases between them. Germline values: CDR1 MNHEY, CDR2 SVGEGT. The CDR3 sequence is 12 residues long. DNA for the CDR3: TGTGCCAGCAGTACTGACTGGAAGACCCAGTACTTC. Its translation: CASSTDWKTQYF.

This clonotype was observed many times. The chain couples TRBV7-9 to TRBJ2-1; D is undetermined. V lost 1 base and J lost 6, with 4 bases in between. There are 12 residues in the CDR3. Per germline, CDR1 SEHNR and CDR2 FQNEAQ (reference sequence). The DNA of the CDR3 is TGTGCCAGCAGCTTAGGGACCAATGAGCAGTTCTTC. Its protein product is CASSLGTNEQFF.

This chain connects TRBV27 to TRBJ2-1; 7 nucleotides match TRBD2. The CDR3 is 14 amino acids. The V gene end was trimmed by 3 bases and the J gene end by 3 bases; junction bases not matched to a gene: 2. Germline V gene sequence: CDR1 MNHEY, CDR2 SMNVEV (reference sequence). The CDR3 coding sequence is TGTGCCAGCAGTTTGCGGGAGATCTACAATGAGCAGTTCTTC. This codes for CASSLREIYNEQFF.

The V gene is TRBV20-1, the J gene TRBJ2-1; D gene unclear. The CDR3 contains 14 residues. CDR1 and CDR2 (germline): DFQATT, SNEGSKA (reference sequence). The V gene lost 3 bases and the J gene lost 8 bases, with 17 bases spanning the gap. CDR3 amino acids: CSASVRVLGYEQFF. In nucleotides, the CDR3 is TGCAGTGCTAGTGTTCGAGTCTTGGGGTATGAGCAGTTCTTC.

This sequence joins TRBV7-6 and TRBJ2-3; D is ambiguous. The CDR3 is 15 amino acids. The germline gives CDR1 SGHVS, CDR2 FNYEAQ. Between the trimmed V and J ends, which lost 1 base and 2 bases, there was a span of 10 bases. As DNA, the CDR3 is TGTGCCAGCAGCTTAGGAGAGAGGAACACAGATACGCAGTATTTT. Its translation is CASSLGERNTDTQYF.

This clonotype was seen a few times. V and J are TRBV4-2 and TRBJ2-5, with 13 bases fitting TRBD2. J lost 2 bases, V lost 0 bases, and 3 bases had no gene match. There are 17 residues in the CDR3. The germline V gene has CDR1 LGHNA and CDR2 YNFKEQ. The CDR3 is CASSQDAGLAGQETQYF. The CDR3, as DNA: TGTGCCAGCAGCCAAGATGCGGGACTAGCGGGGCAAGAGACCCAGTACTTC.

The rearrangement uses TRBV3-1 and TRBJ1-1; the match to TRBD1 covers 10 bases. V lost 1 base, J lost 4 bases, and 3 bases stayed unmatched. Germline-derived CDR1 and CDR2 are LGHDT and YNNKEL (reference sequence). The CDR3 runs 15 residues. The CDR3 bases are TGTGCCAGCAGCCAAGGACAGGGGGCGAGCACTGAAGCTTTCTTT. Amino acids: CASSQGQGASTEAFF.

The chain employs TRBV20-1 and TRBJ2-5; D is perhaps TRBD2 (5 bases). Germline CDR1 and CDR2: DFQATT and SNEGSKA (reference sequence). This CDR3 contains 17 residues. V gave up 4 bases and J gave up 1 base, with 22 bases separating them. CDR3 sequence (DNA): TGCAGTGCTACCCCGGCCCCGAAGGACTGGACCCAAGAGACCCAGTACTTC. Its translation: CSATPAPKDWTQETQYF.

This clonotype has a handful of counts. V is TRBV18 and J is TRBJ2-7; a possible D gene is TRBD1 (5 bases). Germline assignment: CDR1 KGHSH and CDR2 LQKENI. V lost 0 bases and J lost 6, with 12 bases in between. The length of the CDR3 is 14 residues. The chain's CDR3 is CASSPPDVGLEQYF. The CDR3 nucleotides are TGTGCCAGCTCACCACCTGACGTGGGGCTCGAGCAGTACTTC.